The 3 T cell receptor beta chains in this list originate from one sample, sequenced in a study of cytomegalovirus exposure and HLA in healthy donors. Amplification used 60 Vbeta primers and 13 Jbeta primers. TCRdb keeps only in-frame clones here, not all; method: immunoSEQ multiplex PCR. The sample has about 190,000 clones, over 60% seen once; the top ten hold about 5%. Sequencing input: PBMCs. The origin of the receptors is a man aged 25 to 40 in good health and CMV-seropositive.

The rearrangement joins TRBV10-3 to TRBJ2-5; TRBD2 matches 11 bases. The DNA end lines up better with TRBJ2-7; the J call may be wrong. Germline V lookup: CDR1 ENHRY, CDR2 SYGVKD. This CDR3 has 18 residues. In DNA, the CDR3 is TGTGCCATCAGTAAAACTAGCGGGGGACTAGGGAGCCCCTACGAGCAGTACTTC. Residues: CAISKTSGGLGSPYEQYF.

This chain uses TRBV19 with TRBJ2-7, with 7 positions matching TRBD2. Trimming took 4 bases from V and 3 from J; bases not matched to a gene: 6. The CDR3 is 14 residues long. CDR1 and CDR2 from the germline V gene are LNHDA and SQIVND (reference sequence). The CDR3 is CASSRGGTNYEQYF. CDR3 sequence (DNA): TGTGCCAGTAGTAGGGGGGGAACGAACTACGAGCAGTACTTC. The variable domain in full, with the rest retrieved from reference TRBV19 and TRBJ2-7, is DGGITQSPKYLFRKEGQNVTLSCEQNLNHDAMYWYRQDPGQGLRLIYYSQIVNDFQKGDIAEGYSVSREKKESFPLTVTSAQKNPTAFYLCASSRGGTNYEQYFGPGTRLTVT.

CDR3 residues: CASSLGSGVSYNEQFF. CDR3 sequence (DNA): TGCGCCAGCAGCTTGGGGTCGGGAGTGTCTTACAATGAGCAGTTCTTC. This chain uses TRBV5-1 with TRBJ2-1; a possible D gene is TRBD2 (6 bases). The germline V and J ends were trimmed by 0 bases and 4 bases, with 14 bases remaining between them. From germline, CDR1 is SGHRS and CDR2 YFSETQ. CDR3 length: 16 residues.